Listed here are 20 T cell receptor beta chains from one sample, sequenced in a study of T cells after yellow fever vaccination. Each CDR3 protein gets one entry after TCRdb re-called the 5' RACE reads with MiXCR. Found here are roughly 330,000 distinct CDR3 sequences, 3.5% to 4.5% of them singletons; the top ten hold approximately 25%. This specimen consisted of PBMCs, obtained 5 days after the yellow fever booster vaccination. These receptors were taken from a young man who received the YFV17D yellow fever vaccine.

This clonotype was detected many times. The chain joins TRBV9 to TRBJ1-2; no reliable D call. This CDR3 is built from 13 residues. Germline values: CDR1 SGDLS, CDR2 YYNGEE. V gave up 3 bases and J gave up 7 bases, with 13 bases separating them. This chain's CDR3 is CASSAPGLSGYTF. The CDR3 DNA is TGTGCCAGCAGCGCCCCCGGTCTGTCTGGCTACACCTTC. Full variable domain (remainder filled in from reference TRBV9 and TRBJ1-2): DSGVTQTPKHLITATGQRVTLRCSPRSGDLSVYWYQQSLDQGLQFLIQYYNGEERAKGNILERFSAQQFPDLHSELNLSSLELGDSALYFCASSAPGLSGYTFGSGTRLTVV.

The chain couples TRBV4-3 to TRBJ1-1; no reliable D call. CDR3 length: 13 amino acids. Germline loops: CDR1 LGHNA, CDR2 YSLEER. V was clipped by 1 base and J by 3 bases, with 6 bases between them. As DNA, the CDR3 is TGCGCCAGCAGCCAAGTCGGGCACACTGAAGCTTTCTTT. Translated: CASSQVGHTEAFF.

This clonotype was found many times. The V and J genes are TRBV5-1 and TRBJ2-1; D is undetermined. Trimming took 0 bases from V and 12 from J, leaving 7 bases between them. Germline-derived CDR1 and CDR2 are SGHRS and YFSETQ. The CDR3 totals 11 residues. CDR3 sequence: CASSLDRAQFF. The CDR3 bases are TGCGCCAGCAGCTTGGACCGGGCGCAGTTCTTC.

The chain joins TRBV20-1 to TRBJ2-3; TRBD2 matches at 7 bases. Germline V CDR1 and CDR2: DFQATT, SNEGSKA (reference sequence). J was trimmed by 2 bases and V by 6 bases; bases with no gene match: 11. There are 15 residues in the CDR3. CDR3 nucleotide sequence: TGCAGTGCCCAAGGGGAGGGGCAGCACACAGATACGCAGTATTTT. Translation: CSAQGEGQHTDTQYF.

At least ten counts were recorded for this clonotype. The J gene is TRBJ1-2, the V gene TRBV5-1, with TRBD1 identical over 8 bases. Germline V gene data show CDR1 as SGHRS and CDR2 as YFSETQ. CDR3 length: 13 amino acids. J gave up 8 bases and V 3 bases, and 6 bases lay outside the gene matches. The CDR3 region has the DNA TGCGCCAGCAGCTCCGGGACAGGAGCGGGCTACACCTTC. This encodes CASSSGTGAGYTF.

This clonotype was seen more than once but under ten times. J is TRBJ1-6 and V is TRBV7-9; 10 nucleotides align to TRBD1. The CDR3 is 15 amino acids. The J segment lost 10 bases and the V segment lost 5 bases, leaving 8 bases of the junction unmatched. Germline assignment: CDR1 SEHNR and CDR2 FQNEAQ (reference sequence). CDR3 loop: CASSIPGTGESPLHF. The CDR3, as DNA: TGTGCCAGCAGCATCCCTGGGACAGGGGAATCACCCCTCCACTTT.

This clonotype appeared many times. This sequence joins TRBV6-5 and TRBJ2-1, with D possibly matching TRBD2 (6 bases). There are 15 residues in the CDR3. The germline gives CDR1 MNHEY, CDR2 SVGAGI. The V end was cut by 6 bases, the J end by 8 bases, with 20 bases between. CDR3 bases: TGTGCCAGCAGGCGACTAGTAGTCAAGGATGATGAGCAGTTCTTC. Its protein product is CASRRLVVKDDEQFF.

This clonotype has ten or more counts. The J gene is TRBJ2-3, the V gene TRBV23-1; D is perhaps TRBD1 (6 bases). TRBV23-1 is an open reading frame, and its role is uncertain. V lost 0 bases and J lost 6, with 7 bases in between. This CDR3 has 13 amino acids. The CDR3 DNA reads TGCGCCAGCAGTCAATCTAGGGGGGATACGCAGTATTTT. Its translation: CASSQSRGDTQYF.

This clonotype came up a few times. This rearrangement joins TRBV18 to TRBJ1-1, with D uncertain. Germline V lookup: CDR1 KGHSH, CDR2 LQKENI. V shed 1 base and J shed 3 bases, with 12 bases lying between them. The CDR3 contains 15 residues. The CDR3 nucleotides are TGTGCCAGCTCACCACGACGGCAGCTGGACACTGAAGCTTTCTTT. Its protein is CASSPRRQLDTEAFF.

This clonotype was picked up many times. The chain couples TRBV5-6 to TRBJ2-3, with 7 bases that match TRBD2. CDR1 is SGHDT, CDR2 YYEEEE, per germline. With V trimmed by 2 bases and J by 0 bases, 6 bases remained unmatched. The CDR3 runs 16 residues. The CDR3 loop is CASSLRSGASTDTQYF. CDR3 in DNA: TGTGCCAGCAGCTTACGAAGCGGGGCTAGCACAGATACGCAGTATTTT.

This clonotype occurred a few times. J is TRBJ2-6 and V is TRBV6-6; D may be TRBD1 (8 bases). Trimming stripped 2 bases from V and 3 bases from J, with 14 bases between. This CDR3 contains 17 residues. The germline CDR1 and CDR2 sequences are MNHNY and SVGAGI (reference sequence). CDR3 protein: CASSYGHRGGGANVLTF. CDR3 nucleotide sequence: TGTGCCAGCAGTTACGGGCACAGGGGGGGTGGGGCCAACGTCCTGACTTTC.

Many counts were recorded for this clonotype. J is TRBJ2-2 and V is TRBV20-1; D possibly matches TRBD1 or TRBD2 (5 bases each). The CDR3 is 16 amino acids. Germline values: CDR1 DFQATT, CDR2 SNEGSKA (reference sequence). Deletions cut 0 bases from V and 0 bases from J, with 11 bases between. The CDR3 DNA is TGCAGTGCTAGAGATCCGAGGGGCCCGAACACCGGGGAGCTGTTTTTT. Translating gives CSARDPRGPNTGELFF.

This rearrangement joins TRBV7-2 to TRBJ1-3; D is unresolved. The V end was cut by 2 bases, the J end by 8 bases, with 10 bases between. This CDR3 has 13 amino acids. Germline V gene lookup returns CDR1 SGHTA and CDR2 FQGNSA. Here the CDR3 reads CASSLNQVDTIYF. CDR3 coding DNA: TGTGCCAGCAGCTTAAATCAGGTCGACACCATATATTTT.

This clonotype was picked up many times. The rearrangement uses TRBV7-2 and TRBJ2-5, with 14 bases fitting TRBD2. Losses at the gene ends were 4 bases for V and 5 bases for J; bases not matched to a gene: 6. CDR1 is SGHTA, CDR2 FQGNSA, per germline. The length of the CDR3 is 16 residues. The CDR3 reads CASSYRLAGGMETQYF. The CDR3 bases are TGTGCCAGCAGCTACAGACTAGCGGGGGGGATGGAGACCCAGTACTTC.

This clonotype turned up a few times. J is TRBJ2-7 and V is TRBV7-3; D gene unclear. The germline V gene has CDR1 SGHTA and CDR2 FQGTGA. Trimming took 5 bases from V and 0 from J, leaving 14 bases between them. CDR3 length equals 15 residues. CDR3 sequence reads: CASSALSPSSYEQYV. The CDR3 DNA reads TGTGCCAGCAGCGCCCTTTCCCCCTCCTCCTACGAGCAGTACGTC.

The chain employs TRBV15 and TRBJ2-2, with D possibly TRBD2 on 7 matching bases. CDR3 length: 12 amino acids. V dropped 9 bases and J dropped 4 bases, with 9 bases sitting between them. CDR1 and CDR2 (germline): LNHNV, YYDKDF (reference sequence). CDR3 loop: CATGGGTGELFF. CDR3 bases: TGTGCCACAGGGGGGGGCACCGGGGAGCTGTTTTTT.

In its sample, this clonotype was seen a few times. CDR3 amino acids: CASSLEGDRDTEAFF. CDR3 nucleotide sequence: TGTGCCAGCAGCTTAGAGGGGGACAGGGACACTGAAGCTTTCTTT. The chain combines TRBV7-9 with TRBJ1-1; TRBD1 matches at 9 bases. V shed 1 base, J shed 3 bases, and the junction held 3 bases outside the gene matches. Germline CDR1 and CDR2: SEHNR and FQNEAQ (reference sequence). This CDR3 has 15 residues.

The rearrangement uses TRBV27 and TRBJ2-7; the D gene is possibly TRBD1 (5 bases). The V gene lost 6 bases and the J gene lost 3 bases, with 12 bases spanning the gap. In germline, CDR1 is MNHEY, CDR2 SMNVEV (reference sequence). The CDR3 length is 13 residues. CDR3 amino acids: CASRSRTSYEQYF. DNA of the CDR3: TGTGCCAGCAGGTCGCGGACAAGCTACGAGCAGTACTTC.

This clonotype was recorded many times. The chain carries TRBV5-1 and TRBJ1-1; no clear D gene. This CDR3 is 12 amino acids long. In germline, CDR1 is SGHRS, CDR2 YFSETQ. The V end was cut by 4 bases, the J end by 2 bases, with 6 bases between. The CDR3 sequence: CASSVSNTEAFF. As DNA, the CDR3 is TGCGCCAGCAGCGTGTCAAACACTGAAGCTTTCTTT.

This clonotype appeared a few times. V is TRBV29-1 and J is TRBJ2-3; D remains ambiguous. The CDR3 loop spans 17 amino acids. Per germline, CDR1 SQVTM and CDR2 ANQGSEA. V was shortened by 5 bases and J by 2 bases, with 23 bases between the two germline ends. The CDR3 nucleotides are TGCAGCGTTCATGAATACTCGGCCTCCTCTGCCACAGATACGCAGTATTTT. Protein: CSVHEYSASSATDTQYF.